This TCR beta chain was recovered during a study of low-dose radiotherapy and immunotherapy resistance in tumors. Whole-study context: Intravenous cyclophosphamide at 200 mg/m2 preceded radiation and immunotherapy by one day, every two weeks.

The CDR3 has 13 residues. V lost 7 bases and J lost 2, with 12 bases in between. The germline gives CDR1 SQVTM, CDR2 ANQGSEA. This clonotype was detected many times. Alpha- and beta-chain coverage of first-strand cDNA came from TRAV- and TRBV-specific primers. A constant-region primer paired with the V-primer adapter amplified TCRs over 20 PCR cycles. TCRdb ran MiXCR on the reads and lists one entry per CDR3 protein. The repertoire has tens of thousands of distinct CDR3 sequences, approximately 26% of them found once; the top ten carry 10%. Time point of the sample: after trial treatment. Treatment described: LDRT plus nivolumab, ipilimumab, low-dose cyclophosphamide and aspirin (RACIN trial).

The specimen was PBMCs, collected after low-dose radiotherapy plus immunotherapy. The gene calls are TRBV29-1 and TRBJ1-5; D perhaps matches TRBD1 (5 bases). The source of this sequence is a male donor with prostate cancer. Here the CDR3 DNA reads TGCAGCGCCAAGTTGGGGGGCAATCAGCCCCAGCATTTT. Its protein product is CSAKLGGNQPQHF.